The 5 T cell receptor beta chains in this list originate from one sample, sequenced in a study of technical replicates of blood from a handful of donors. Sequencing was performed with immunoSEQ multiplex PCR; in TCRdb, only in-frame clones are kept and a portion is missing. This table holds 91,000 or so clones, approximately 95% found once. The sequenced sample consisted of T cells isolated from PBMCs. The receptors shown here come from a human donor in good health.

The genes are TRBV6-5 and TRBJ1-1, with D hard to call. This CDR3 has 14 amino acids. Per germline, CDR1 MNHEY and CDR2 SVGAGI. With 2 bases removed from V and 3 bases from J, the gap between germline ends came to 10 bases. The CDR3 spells CASSYVGGYTEAFF. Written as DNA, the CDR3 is TGTGCCAGCAGTTACGTCGGCGGCTACACTGAAGCTTTCTTT.

DNA of the CDR3: TGTGCCAGCAGTTTCGGACAGTACAATGAGCAGTTCTTC. Translation gives CASSFGQYNEQFF. This chain uses TRBV27 with TRBJ2-1; TRBD1 is a possible D gene (6 bases). CDR3 size: 13 residues. Germline-derived CDR1 and CDR2 are MNHEY and SMNVEV (reference sequence). The V gene lost 3 bases and the J gene lost 4 bases, with 7 bases spanning the gap.

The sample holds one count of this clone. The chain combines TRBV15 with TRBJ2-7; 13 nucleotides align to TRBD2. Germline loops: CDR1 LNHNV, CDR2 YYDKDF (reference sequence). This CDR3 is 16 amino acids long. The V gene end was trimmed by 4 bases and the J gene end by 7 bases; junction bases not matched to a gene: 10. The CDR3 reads CATSMRLAGGVREQYF. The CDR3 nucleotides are TGTGCCACCAGCATGCGACTAGCGGGGGGAGTTCGGGAGCAGTACTTC. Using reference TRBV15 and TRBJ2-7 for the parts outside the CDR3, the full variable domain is DAMVIQNPRYQVTQFGKPVTLSCSQTLNHNVMYWYQQKSSQAPKLLFHYYDKDFNNEADTPDNFQSRRPNTSFCFLDIRSPGLGDTAMYLCATSMRLAGGVREQYFGPGTRLTVT.

CDR3 sequence: CASSQGRAYEQYF. DNA for the CDR3: TGTGCCAGCAGCCAAGGCAGGGCCTACGAGCAGTACTTC. The V call is TRBV14, the J call TRBJ2-7; tentatively, D is TRBD1 (5 bases). The CDR3 contains 13 residues. Germline loops: CDR1 SGHDN, CDR2 FVKESK. V was pared by 1 base and J by 2 bases, with 6 bases between. Looking up the rest from reference TRBV14 and TRBJ2-7 gives the full variable domain: EAGVTQFPSHSVIEKGQTVTLRCDPISGHDNLYWYRRVMGKEIKFLLHFVKESKQDESGMPNNRFLAERTGGTYSTLKVQPAELEDSGVYFCASSQGRAYEQYFGPGTRLTVT.

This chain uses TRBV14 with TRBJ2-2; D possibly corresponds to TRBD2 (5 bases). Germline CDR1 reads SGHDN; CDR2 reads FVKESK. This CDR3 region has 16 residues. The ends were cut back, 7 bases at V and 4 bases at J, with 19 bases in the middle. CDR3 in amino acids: CASNEKGIGVTGELFF. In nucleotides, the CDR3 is TGTGCCAGCAACGAGAAGGGAATCGGGGTCACCGGGGAGCTGTTTTTT.